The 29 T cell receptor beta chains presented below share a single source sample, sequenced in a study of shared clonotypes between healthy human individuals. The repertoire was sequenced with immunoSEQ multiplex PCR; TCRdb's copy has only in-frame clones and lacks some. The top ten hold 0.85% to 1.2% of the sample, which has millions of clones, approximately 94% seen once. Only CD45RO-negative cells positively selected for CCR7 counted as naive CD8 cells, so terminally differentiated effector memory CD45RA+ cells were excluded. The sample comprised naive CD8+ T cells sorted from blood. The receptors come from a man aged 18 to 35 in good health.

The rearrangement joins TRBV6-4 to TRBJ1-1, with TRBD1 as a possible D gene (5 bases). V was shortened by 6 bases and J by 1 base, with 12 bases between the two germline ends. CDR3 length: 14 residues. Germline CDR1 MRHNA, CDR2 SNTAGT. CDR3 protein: CASRSRGGNTEAFF. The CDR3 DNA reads TGTGCCAGCAGATCAAGGGGAGGGAACACTGAAGCTTTCTTT.

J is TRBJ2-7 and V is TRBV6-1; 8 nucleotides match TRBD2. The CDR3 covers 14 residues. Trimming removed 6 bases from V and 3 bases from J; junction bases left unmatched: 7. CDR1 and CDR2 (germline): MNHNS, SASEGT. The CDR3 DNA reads TGTGCCAGCAGCTCGCGGGGGGCGGGCTACGAGCAGTACTTC. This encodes CASSSRGAGYEQYF.

CDR3 sequence: CASSSRILTYNEQFF. CDR3 nucleotides: TGTGCCAGCTCCTCCCGAATCTTGACCTACAATGAGCAGTTCTTC. The V gene is TRBV7-9, the J gene TRBJ2-1; D call uncertain. There are 15 residues in the CDR3. Trimming cost V 8 bases and J 2 bases, with 16 bases left between them. The germline CDR1 and CDR2 sequences are SEHNR and FQNEAQ (reference sequence).

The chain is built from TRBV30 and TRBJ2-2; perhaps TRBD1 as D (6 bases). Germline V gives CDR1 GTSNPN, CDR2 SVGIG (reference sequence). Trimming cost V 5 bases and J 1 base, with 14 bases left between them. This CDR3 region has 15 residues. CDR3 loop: CAWGSTGVNTGELFF. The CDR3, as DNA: TGTGCCTGGGGATCGACAGGAGTGAACACCGGGGAGCTGTTTTTT.

In DNA, the CDR3 is TGTGCCTGGAGTGCACTCCCCCAGGGGTACGAGCAGTACTTC. Its protein is CAWSALPQGYEQYF. This sequence joins TRBV30 and TRBJ2-7; TRBD1 is a possible D gene (6 bases). This CDR3 is 14 amino acids long. With 1 base removed from V and 4 bases from J, the gap between germline ends came to 14 bases. Germline CDR1 GTSNPN, CDR2 SVGIG (reference sequence).

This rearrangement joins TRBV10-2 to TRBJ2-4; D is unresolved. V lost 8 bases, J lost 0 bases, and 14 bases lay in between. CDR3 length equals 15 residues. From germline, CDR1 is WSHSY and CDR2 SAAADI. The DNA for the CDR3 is TGCGCCAGCCCGGACGGTCGTTTAGCCAAAAACATTCAGTACTTC. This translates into CASPDGRLAKNIQYF.

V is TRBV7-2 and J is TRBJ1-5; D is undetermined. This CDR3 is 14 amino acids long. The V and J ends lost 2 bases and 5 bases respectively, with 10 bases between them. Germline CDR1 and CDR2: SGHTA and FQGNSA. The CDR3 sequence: CASSLRGGDQPQHF. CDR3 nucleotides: TGTGCCAGCAGCTTACGGGGTGGGGATCAGCCCCAGCATTTT.

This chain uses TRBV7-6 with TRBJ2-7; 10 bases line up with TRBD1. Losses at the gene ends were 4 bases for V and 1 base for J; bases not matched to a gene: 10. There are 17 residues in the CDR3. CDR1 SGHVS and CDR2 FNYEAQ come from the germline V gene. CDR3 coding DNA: TGTGCCAGCAGCTCCCACCCCGGGACAGGGGAATCCTACGAGCAGTACTTC. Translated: CASSSHPGTGESYEQYF.

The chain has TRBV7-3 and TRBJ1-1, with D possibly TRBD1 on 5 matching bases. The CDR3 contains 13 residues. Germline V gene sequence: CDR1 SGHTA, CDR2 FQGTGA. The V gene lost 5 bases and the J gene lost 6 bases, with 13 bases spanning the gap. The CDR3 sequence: CASSERPGSEAFF. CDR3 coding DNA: TGTGCCAGCAGCGAACGGCCAGGGTCTGAAGCTTTCTTT.

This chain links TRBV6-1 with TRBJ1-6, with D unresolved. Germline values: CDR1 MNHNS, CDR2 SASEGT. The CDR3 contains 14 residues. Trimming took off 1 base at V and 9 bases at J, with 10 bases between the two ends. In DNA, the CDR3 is TGTGCCAGCAGTGAAGTTATGTTGGGTTCACCCCTCCACTTT. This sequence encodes CASSEVMLGSPLHF.

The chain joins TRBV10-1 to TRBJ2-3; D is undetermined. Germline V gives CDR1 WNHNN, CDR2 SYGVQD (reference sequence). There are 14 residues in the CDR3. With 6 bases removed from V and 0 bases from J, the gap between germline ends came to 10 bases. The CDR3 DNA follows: TGCGCCAGCAGCTTGGCTACTAGCACAGATACGCAGTATTTT. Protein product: CASSLATSTDTQYF.

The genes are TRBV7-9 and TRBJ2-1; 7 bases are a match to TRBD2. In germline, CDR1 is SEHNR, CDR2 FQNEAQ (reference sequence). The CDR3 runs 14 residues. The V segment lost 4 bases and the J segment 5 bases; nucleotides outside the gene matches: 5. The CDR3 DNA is TGTGCCAGCAGCTATGACCTAGCGGACAATGAGCAGTTCTTC. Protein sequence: CASSYDLADNEQFF.

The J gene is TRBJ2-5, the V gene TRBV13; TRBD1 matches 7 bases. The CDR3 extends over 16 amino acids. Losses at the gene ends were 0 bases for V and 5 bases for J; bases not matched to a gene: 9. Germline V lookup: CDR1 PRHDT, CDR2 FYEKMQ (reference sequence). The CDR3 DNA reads TGTGCCAGCAGCTTAGGGGGAACAGGGGTCGTGGAGACCCAGTACTTC. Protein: CASSLGGTGVVETQYF.

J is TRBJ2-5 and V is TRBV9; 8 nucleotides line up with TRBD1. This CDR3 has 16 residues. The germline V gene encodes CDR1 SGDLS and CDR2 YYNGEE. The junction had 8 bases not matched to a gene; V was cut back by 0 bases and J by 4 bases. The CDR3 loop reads CASSVAIGQGGETQYF. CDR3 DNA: TGTGCCAGCAGCGTAGCTATCGGACAGGGCGGAGAGACCCAGTACTTC. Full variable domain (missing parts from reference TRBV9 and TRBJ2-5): DSGVTQTPKHLITATGQRVTLRCSPRSGDLSVYWYQQSLDQGLQFLIQYYNGEERAKGNILERFSAQQFPDLHSELNLSSLELGDSALYFCASSVAIGQGGETQYFGPGTRLLVL.

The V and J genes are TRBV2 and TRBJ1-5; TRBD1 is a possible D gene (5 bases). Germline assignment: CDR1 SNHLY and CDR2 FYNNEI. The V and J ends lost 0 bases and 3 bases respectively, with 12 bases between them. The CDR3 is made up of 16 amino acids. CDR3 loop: CASSEAGGPLNQPQHF. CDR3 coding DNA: TGTGCCAGCAGTGAAGCGGGGGGACCGCTCAATCAGCCCCAGCATTTT.

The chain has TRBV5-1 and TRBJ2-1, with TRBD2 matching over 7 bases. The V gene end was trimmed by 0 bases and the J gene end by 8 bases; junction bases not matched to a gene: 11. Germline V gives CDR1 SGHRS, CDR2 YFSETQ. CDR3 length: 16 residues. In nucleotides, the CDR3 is TGCGCCAGCAGCTTGGAGCGGGAACGCCGTTTTGATGAGCAGTTCTTC. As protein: CASSLERERRFDEQFF.

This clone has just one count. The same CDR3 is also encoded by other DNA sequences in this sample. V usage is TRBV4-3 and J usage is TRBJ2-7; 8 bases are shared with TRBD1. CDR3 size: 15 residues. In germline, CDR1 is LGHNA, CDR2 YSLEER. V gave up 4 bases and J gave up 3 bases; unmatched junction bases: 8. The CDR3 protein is CASSPGQGGNYEQYF. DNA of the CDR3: TGCGCCAGCAGCCCAGGACAGGGAGGAAACTACGAGCAGTACTTC.

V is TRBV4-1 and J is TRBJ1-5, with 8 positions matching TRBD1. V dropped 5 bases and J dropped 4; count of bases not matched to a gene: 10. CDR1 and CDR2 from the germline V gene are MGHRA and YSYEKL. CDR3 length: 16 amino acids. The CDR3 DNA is TGCGCCAGCAGCTTAAGACAGGGGAGTGAGAATCAGCCCCAGCATTTT. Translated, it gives CASSLRQGSENQPQHF.

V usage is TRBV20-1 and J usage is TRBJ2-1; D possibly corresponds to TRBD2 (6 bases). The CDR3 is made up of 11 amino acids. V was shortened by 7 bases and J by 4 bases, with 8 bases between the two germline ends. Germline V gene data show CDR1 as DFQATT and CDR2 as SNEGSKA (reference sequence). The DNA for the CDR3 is TGCAGTGTGGAGGGGTACAATGAGCAGTTCTTC. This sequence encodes CSVEGYNEQFF.

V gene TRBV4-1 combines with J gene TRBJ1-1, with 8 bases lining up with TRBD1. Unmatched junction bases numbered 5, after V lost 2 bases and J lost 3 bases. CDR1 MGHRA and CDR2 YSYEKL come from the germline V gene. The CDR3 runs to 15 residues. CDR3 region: CASSQSQGADTEAFF. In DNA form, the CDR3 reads TGCGCCAGCAGCCAAAGTCAGGGGGCGGACACTGAAGCTTTCTTT.

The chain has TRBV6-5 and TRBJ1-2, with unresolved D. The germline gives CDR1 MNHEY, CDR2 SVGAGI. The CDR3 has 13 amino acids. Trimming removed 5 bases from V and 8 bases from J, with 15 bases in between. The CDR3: CASSEDPAFGYTF. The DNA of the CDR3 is TGTGCCAGCAGTGAAGACCCTGCTTTCGGCTACACCTTC.

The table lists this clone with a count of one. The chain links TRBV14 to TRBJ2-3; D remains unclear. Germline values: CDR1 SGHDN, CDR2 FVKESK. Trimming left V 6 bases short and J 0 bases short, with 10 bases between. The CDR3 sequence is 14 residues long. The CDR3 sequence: CASSPTRSTDTQYF. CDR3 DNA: TGTGCCAGCAGTCCGACACGGAGCACAGATACGCAGTATTTT.

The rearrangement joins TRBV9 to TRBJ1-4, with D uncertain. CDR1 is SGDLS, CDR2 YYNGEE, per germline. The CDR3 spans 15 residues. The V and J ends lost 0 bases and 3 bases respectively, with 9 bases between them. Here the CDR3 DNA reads TGTGCCAGCAGCGTAGAGGAGGGATCTAATGAAAAACTGTTTTTT. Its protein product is CASSVEEGSNEKLFF.

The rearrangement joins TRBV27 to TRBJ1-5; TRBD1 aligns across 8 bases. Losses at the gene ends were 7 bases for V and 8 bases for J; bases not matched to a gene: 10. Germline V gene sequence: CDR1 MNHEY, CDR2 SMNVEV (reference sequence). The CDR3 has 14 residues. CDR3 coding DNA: TGTGCCAGCAATCCGCAGGGGGCGCGTGAGCCCCAGCATTTT. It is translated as CASNPQGAREPQHF.

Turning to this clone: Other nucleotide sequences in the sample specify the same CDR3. CDR3 amino acids: CASSPGGYEQYF. As DNA, the CDR3 is TGTGCCAGCAGTCCAGGGGGCTACGAGCAGTACTTC. The gene calls are TRBV6-5 and TRBJ2-7, with 7 bases matching TRBD1. The CDR3 length is 12 residues. The V gene's germline CDR1 is MNHEY and CDR2 SVGAGI. J lost 3 bases, V lost 5 bases, and 1 base had no gene match.

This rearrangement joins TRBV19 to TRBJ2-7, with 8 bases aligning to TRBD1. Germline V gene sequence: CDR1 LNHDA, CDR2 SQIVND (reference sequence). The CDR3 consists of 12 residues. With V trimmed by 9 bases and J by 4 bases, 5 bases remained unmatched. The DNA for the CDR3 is TGTGCCAGCACTGACAGGGGATACGAGCAGTACTTC. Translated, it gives CASTDRGYEQYF. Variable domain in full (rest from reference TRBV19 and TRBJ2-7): DGGITQSPKYLFRKEGQNVTLSCEQNLNHDAMYWYRQDPGQGLRLIYYSQIVNDFQKGDIAEGYSVSREKKESFPLTVTSAQKNPTAFYLCASTDRGYEQYFGPGTRLTVT.

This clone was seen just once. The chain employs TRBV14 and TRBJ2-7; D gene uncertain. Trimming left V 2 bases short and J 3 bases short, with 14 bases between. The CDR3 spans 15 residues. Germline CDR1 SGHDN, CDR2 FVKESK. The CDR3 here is CASSQLNSLDYEQYF. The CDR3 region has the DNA TGTGCCAGCAGCCAATTGAACTCCTTAGACTACGAGCAGTACTTC.

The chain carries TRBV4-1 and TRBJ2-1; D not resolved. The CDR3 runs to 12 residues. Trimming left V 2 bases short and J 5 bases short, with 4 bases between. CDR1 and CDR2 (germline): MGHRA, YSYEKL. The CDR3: CASSQFDNEQFF. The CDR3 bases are TGCGCCAGCAGCCAATTTGACAATGAGCAGTTCTTC.

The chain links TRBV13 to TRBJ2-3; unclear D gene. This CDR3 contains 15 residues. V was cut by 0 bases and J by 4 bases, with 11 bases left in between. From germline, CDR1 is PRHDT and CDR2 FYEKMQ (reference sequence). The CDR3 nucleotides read TGTGCCAGCAGCTTAGGCCCAGCAATGGCAGATACGCAGTATTTT. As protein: CASSLGPAMADTQYF.